This T cell receptor beta chain was sequenced in a study of CD8 T cells in Susac syndrome. With random hexamers, 0.5 to 1 ug RNA was reverse transcribed. MiXCR, run by TCRdb on the immunoSEQ multiplex PCR reads, gives a single entry per CDR3 protein. The data hold roughly 120,000 distinct CDR3 sequences, with 96% observed a single time. Germline V lookup: CDR1 MGHRA, CDR2 YSYEKL. CDR3 length: 14 amino acids. Deletions cut 0 bases from V and 10 bases from J, with 15 bases between. The study sequenced TCR beta in blood CD8+ and CD4+ T cells. The chain carries TRBV4-1 and TRBJ1-1, with D possibly being TRBD1 (5 bases). The receptor was derived from a human donor in good health. Material for sequencing was CD4+ T cells from PBMCs. The CDR3 bases are TGCGCCAGCAGCCAAGATCCAGTGTCCGGGGGAGCTTTCTTT. The encoded protein is CASSQDPVSGGAFF.